Sequencing of this T cell receptor (beta chain) was carried out in a study of blood T cell repertoires in COVID-19. Original methodology: Amplified reference gene primers provided the basis for estimating nucleated cell counts. The table came from immunoSEQ multiplex PCR; TCRdb's copy has only in-frame clones and leaves some out. The DNA gave D and trimming, while V, J and clone size come from that table. Of over 250,000 clones in the sample, roughly 85% were seen once. The sample consisted of peripheral blood. The TCR sequence derives from a man in his forties or fifties with active or convalescent COVID-19.

CDR3 sequence (DNA): TGCAGCGTTGAGGGGGGGACTAGCGGGATCTCAGATACGCAGTATTTT. This translates into CSVEGGTSGISDTQYF. The gene calls are TRBV29-1 and TRBJ2-3; 13 nucleotides agree with TRBD2. The CDR3 covers 16 residues. The ends lost 3 bases at V and 4 bases at J; junction bases unmatched: 7. The germline V gene has CDR1 SQVTM and CDR2 ANQGSEA.